This TCR beta chain was documented in a study of control samples from healthy donors and cancer patients. The germline CDR1 and CDR2 sequences are ENHRY and SYGVKD. This CDR3 contains 14 residues. Trimming cost V 1 base and J 5 bases, with 11 bases left between them. The protocol was immunoSEQ multiplex PCR, while the TCRdb copy is restricted to in-frame clones and leaves out a portion. The repertoire includes 78,000 or so clones, 70% to 90% of them detected once, and 5% to 7% sits in the top ten. This clonotype originated in a woman aged 50 to 60 in good health. Material for sequencing was blood. The chain joins TRBV10-3 to TRBJ1-2; D possibly corresponds to TRBD1 (5 bases). The CDR3 DNA reads as TGTGCCATCAGTGAGTTGGAGACAGCTTATGGCTACACCTTC. It codes for CAISELETAYGYTF.